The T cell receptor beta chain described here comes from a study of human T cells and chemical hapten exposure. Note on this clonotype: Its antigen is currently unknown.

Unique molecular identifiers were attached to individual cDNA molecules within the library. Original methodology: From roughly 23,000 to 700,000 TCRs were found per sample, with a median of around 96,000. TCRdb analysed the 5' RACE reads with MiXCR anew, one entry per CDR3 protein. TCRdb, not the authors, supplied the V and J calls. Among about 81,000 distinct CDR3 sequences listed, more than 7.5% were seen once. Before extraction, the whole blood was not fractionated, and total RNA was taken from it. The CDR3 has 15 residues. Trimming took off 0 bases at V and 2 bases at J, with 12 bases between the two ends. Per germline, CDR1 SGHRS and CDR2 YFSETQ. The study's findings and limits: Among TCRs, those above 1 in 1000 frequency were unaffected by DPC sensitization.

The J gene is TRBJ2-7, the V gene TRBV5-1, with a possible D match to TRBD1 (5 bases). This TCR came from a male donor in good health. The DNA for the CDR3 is TGCGCCAGCAGCTTGGATGCAGGGTCTCCCTACGAGCAGTACTTC. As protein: CASSLDAGSPYEQYF.